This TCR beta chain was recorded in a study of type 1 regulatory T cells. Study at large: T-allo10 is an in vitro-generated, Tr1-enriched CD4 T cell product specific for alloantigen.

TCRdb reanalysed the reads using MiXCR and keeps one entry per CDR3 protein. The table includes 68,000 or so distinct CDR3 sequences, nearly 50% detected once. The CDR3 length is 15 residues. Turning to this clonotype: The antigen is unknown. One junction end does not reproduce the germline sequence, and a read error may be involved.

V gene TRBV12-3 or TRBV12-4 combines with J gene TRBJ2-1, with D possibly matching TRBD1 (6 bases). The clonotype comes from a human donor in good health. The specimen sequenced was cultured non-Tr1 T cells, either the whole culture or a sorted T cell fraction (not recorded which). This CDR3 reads CASSLAGGPYNEQLF. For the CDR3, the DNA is TGTGCCAGCAGTTTAGCAGGGGGTCCCTACAATGAGCAGCTCTTC.